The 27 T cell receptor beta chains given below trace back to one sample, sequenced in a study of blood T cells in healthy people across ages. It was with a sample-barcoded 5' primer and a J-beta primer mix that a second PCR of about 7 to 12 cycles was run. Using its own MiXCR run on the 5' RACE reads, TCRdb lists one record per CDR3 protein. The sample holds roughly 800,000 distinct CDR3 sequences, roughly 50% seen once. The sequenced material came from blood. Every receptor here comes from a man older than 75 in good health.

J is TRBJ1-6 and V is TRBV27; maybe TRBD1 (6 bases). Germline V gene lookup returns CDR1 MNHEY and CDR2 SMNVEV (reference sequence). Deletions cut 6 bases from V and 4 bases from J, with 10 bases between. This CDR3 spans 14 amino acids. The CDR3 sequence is CASRIQGYNSPLHF. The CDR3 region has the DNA TGTGCCAGCAGGATACAGGGTTATAATTCACCCCTCCACTTT.

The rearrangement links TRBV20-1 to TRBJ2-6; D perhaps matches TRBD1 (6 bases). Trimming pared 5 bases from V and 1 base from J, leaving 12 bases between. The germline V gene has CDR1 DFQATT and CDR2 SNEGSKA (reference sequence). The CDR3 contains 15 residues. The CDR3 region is CSAAVRGSGANVLTF. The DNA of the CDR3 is TGCAGTGCTGCCGTCAGGGGATCTGGGGCCAACGTCCTGACTTTC.

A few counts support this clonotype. The CDR3 DNA reads as TGTGCCAGCAGCTTGGGTGGCTATAATTCACCCCTCCACTTT. Residues: CASSLGGYNSPLHF. The rearrangement joins TRBV7-2 to TRBJ1-6, with D unresolved. V was trimmed by 3 bases and J by 3 bases, leaving 6 bases between them. CDR1 SGHTA and CDR2 FQGNSA come from the germline V gene. This CDR3 is built from 14 residues.

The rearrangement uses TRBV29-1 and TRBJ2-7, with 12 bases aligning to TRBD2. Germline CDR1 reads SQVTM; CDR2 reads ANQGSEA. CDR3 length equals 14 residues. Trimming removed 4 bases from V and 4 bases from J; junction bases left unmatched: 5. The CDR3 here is CSVGLAGGPYEQYF. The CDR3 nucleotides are TGCAGCGTTGGGCTAGCGGGAGGGCCATACGAGCAGTACTTC.

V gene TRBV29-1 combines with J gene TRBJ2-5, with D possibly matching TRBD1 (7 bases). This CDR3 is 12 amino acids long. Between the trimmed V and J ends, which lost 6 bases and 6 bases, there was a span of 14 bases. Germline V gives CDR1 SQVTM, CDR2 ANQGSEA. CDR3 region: CSVRRGPQTQYF. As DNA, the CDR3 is TGCAGCGTGAGGAGGGGGCCGCAGACCCAGTACTTC.

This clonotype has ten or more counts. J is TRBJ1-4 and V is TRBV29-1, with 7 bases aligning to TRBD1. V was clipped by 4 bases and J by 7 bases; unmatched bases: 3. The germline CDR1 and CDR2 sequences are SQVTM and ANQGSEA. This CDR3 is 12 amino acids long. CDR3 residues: CSVGRQGEKLFF. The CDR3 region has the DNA TGCAGCGTTGGCCGACAGGGTGAAAAACTGTTTTTT.

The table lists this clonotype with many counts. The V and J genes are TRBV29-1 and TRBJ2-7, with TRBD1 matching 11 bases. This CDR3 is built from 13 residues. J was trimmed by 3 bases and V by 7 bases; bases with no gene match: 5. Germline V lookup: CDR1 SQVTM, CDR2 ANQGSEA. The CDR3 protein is CSAGQGAGYEQYF. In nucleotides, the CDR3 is TGCAGCGCTGGACAGGGGGCGGGCTACGAGCAGTACTTC.

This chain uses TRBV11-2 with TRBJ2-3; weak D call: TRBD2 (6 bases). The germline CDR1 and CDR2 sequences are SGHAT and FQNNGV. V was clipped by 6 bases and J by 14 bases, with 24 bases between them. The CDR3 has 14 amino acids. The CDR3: CASRALREHRYAYF. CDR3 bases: TGTGCCAGCAGGGCCCTCCGGGAGCACAGATACGCGTATTTT.

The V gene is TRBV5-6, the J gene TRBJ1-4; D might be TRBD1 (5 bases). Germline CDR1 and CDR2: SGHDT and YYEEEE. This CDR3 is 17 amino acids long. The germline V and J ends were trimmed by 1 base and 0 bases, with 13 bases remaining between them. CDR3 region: CASSLSTGVSTNEKLFF. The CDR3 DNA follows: TGTGCCAGCAGCTTGAGCACAGGAGTCTCAACTAATGAAAAACTGTTTTTT.

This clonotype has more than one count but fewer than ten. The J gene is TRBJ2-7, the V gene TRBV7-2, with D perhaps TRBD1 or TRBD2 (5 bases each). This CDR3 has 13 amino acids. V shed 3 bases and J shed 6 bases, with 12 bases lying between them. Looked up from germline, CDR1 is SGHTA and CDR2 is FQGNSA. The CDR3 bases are TGTGCCAGCAGCTTGGGGGACCGTGGCGAGCAGTACTTC. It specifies CASSLGDRGEQYF.

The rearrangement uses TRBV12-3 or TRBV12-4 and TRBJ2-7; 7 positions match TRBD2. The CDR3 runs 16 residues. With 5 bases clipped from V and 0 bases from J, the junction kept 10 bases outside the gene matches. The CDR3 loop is CASSPISGLVSYEQYF. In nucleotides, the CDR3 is TGTGCCAGCAGTCCCATTAGCGGGCTTGTCTCCTACGAGCAGTACTTC.

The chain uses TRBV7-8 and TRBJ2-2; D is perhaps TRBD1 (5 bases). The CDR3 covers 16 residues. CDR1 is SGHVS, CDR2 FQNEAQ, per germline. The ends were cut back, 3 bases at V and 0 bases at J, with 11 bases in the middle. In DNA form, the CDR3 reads TGTGCCAGCAGCTTTAGGACAATCACGAACACCGGGGAGCTGTTTTTT. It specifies CASSFRTITNTGELFF.

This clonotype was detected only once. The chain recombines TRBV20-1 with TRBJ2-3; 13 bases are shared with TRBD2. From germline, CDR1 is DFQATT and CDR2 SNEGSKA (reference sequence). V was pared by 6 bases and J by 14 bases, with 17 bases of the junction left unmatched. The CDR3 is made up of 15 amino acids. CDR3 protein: CSAPGLAGEHRYAYF. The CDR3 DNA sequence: TGCAGTGCCCCCGGACTAGCGGGGGAGCACAGATACGCGTATTTT.

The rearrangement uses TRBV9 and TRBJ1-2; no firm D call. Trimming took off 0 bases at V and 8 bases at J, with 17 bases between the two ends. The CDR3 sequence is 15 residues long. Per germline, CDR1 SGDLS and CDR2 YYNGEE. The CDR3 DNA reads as TGTGCCAGCAGCGTAGTTACACGATTAGCGGCCGGCTACACCTTC. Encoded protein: CASSVVTRLAAGYTF.

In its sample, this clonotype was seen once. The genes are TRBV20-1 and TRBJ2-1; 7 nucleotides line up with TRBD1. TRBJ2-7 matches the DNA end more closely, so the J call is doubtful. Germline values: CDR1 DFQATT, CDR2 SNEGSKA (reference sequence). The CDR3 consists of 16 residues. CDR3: CSARDRDSFISYEQYF. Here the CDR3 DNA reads TGCAGTGCTAGAGATCGGGACAGCTTTATCTCCTACGAGCAGTACTTC.

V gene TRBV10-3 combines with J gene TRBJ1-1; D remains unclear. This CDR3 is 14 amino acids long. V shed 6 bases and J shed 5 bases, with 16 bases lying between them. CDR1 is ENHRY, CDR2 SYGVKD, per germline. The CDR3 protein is CAIRPPSSGTEAFF. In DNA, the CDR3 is TGTGCCATCAGACCCCCCTCCTCAGGAACTGAAGCTTTCTTT.

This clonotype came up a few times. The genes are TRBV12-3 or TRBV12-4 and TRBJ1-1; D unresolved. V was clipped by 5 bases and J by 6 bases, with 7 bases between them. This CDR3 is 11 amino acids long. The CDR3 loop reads CASSRGPEAFF. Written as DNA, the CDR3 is TGTGCCAGCAGTCGTGGGCCTGAAGCTTTCTTT.

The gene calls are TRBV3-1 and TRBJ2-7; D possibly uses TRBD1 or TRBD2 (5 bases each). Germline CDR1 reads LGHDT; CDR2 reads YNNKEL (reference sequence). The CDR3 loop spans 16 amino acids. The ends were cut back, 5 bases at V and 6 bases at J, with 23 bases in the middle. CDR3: CASSTQPGPLRGEQYF. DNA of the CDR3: TGTGCCAGCAGCACCCAGCCGGGACCGCTAAGAGGCGAGCAGTACTTC.

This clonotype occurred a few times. The CDR3 coding sequence is TGCAGTGCTAGAACCGGGGTAGGTGGCTACACCTTC. Amino acid sequence: CSARTGVGGYTF. This chain links TRBV20-1 with TRBJ1-2; D call uncertain. Germline assignment: CDR1 DFQATT and CDR2 SNEGSKA (reference sequence). This CDR3 is 12 amino acids long. With 2 bases removed from V and 7 bases from J, the gap between germline ends came to 11 bases.

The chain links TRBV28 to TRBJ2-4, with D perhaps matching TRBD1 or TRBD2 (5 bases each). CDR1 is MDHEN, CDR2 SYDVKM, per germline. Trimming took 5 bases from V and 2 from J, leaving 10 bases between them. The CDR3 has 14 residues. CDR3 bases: TGTGCCAGCAGTGAAGGGACCTCCAAAAACATTCAGTACTTC. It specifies CASSEGTSKNIQYF.

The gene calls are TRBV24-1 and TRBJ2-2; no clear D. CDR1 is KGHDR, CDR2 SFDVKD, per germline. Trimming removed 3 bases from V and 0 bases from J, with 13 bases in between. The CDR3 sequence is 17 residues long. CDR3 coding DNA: TGTGCCACCAGTGATATGAGCGCCCGATCGAACACCGGGGAGCTGTTTTTT. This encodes CATSDMSARSNTGELFF.

CDR3 coding DNA: TGTGCCAGCAGCCAACTTAGCGGGGGCAATGAGCAGTTCTTC. Residues: CASSQLSGGNEQFF. The V gene is TRBV3-1, the J gene TRBJ2-1, with 9 bases that match TRBD2. Trimming at V came to 2 bases and at J to 6 bases, leaving 2 bases not matched to a gene. Germline loops: CDR1 LGHDT, CDR2 YNNKEL (reference sequence). This CDR3 contains 14 residues.

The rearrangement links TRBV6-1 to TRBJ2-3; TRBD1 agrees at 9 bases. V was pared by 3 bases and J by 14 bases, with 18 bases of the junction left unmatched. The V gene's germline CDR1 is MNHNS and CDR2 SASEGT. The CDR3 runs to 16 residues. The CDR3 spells CASSDLRDRDYRYAYF. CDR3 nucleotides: TGTGCCAGCAGTGATCTCCGGGACAGGGATTACAGATACGCGTATTTT.

This CDR3 is CASSPTLTDTQYF. For the CDR3, the DNA is TGTGCCAGCTCACCAACCCTCACAGATACGCAGTATTTT. The chain is built from TRBV18 and TRBJ2-3; unclear D gene. Germline CDR1 reads KGHSH; CDR2 reads LQKENI. The CDR3 runs to 13 residues. Trimming removed 2 bases at V and 2 bases at J, with 5 bases between.

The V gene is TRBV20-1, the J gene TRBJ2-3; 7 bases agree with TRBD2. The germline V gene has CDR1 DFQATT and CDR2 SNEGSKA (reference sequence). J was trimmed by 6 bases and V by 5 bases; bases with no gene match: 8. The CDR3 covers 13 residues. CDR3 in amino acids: CSAEGRDGDTQYF. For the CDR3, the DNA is TGCAGTGCTGAAGGGAGGGACGGGGATACGCAGTATTTT.

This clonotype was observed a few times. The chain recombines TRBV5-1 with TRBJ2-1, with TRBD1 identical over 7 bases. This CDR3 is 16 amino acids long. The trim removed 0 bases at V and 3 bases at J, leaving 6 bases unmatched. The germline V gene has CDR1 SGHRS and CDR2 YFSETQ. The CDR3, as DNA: TGCGCCAGCAGCTTGGTCGCGACAGGGAACTACAATGAGCAGTTCTTC. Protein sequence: CASSLVATGNYNEQFF.

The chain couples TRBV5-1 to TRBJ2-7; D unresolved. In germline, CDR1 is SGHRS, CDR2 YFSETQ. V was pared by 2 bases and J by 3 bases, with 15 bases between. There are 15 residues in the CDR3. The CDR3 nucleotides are TGCGCCAGCAGCTTTACCTCTGGGCACCTCTACGAGCAGTACTTC. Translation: CASSFTSGHLYEQYF.